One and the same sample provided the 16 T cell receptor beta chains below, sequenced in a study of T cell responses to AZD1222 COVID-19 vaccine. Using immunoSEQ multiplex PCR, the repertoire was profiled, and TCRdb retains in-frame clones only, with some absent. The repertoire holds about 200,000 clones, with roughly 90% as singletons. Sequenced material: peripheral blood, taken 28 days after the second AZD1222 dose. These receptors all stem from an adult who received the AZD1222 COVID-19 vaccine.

The CDR3 coding sequence is TGCAGCGGGGGGCCCACGAACACTGAAGCTTTCTTT. Its translation: CSGGPTNTEAFF. The chain uses TRBV29-1 and TRBJ1-1, with D perhaps matching TRBD1 (6 bases). V was cut by 7 bases and J by 1 base, with 10 bases left in between. CDR3 length: 12 amino acids. The V gene's germline CDR1 is SQVTM and CDR2 ANQGSEA. Combining the CDR3 with reference TRBV29-1 and TRBJ1-1 gives the whole variable domain SAVISQKPSRDICQRGTSLTIQCQVDSQVTMMFWYRQQPGQSLTLIATANQGSEATYESGFVIDKFPISRPNLTFSTLTVSNMSPEDSSIYLCSGGPTNTEAFFGQGTRLTVV.

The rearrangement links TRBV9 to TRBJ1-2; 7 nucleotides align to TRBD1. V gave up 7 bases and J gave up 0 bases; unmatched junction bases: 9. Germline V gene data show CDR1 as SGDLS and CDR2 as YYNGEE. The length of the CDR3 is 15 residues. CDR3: CASSGTATPNYGYTF. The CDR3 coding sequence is TGTGCCAGCTCCGGGACAGCTACTCCTAACTATGGCTACACCTTC.

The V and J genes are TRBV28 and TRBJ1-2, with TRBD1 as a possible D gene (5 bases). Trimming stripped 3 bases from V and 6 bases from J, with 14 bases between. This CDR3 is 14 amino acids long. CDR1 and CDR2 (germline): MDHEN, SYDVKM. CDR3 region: CASSFPGRGDGYTF. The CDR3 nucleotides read TGTGCCAGCAGTTTCCCCGGCCGGGGGGATGGCTACACCTTC.

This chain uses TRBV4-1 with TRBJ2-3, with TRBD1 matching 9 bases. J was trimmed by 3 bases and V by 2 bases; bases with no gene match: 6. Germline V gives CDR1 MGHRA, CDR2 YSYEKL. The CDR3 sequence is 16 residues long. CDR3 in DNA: TGCGCCAGCAGCCAAAGGGACAGGGTTTGGACAGATACGCAGTATTTT. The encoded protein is CASSQRDRVWTDTQYF.

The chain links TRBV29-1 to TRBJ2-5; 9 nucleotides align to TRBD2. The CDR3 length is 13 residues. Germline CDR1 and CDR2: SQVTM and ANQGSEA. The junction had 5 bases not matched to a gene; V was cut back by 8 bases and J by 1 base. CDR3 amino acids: CSTRAGGQETQYF. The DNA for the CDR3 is TGCAGCACCCGAGCGGGAGGCCAAGAGACCCAGTACTTC.

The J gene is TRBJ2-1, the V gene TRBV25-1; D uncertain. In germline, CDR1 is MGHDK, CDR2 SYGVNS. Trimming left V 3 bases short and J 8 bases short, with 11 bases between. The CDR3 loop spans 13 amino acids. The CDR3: CASSDFAWDEQFF. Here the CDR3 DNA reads TGTGCCAGCAGTGACTTCGCCTGGGATGAGCAGTTCTTC.

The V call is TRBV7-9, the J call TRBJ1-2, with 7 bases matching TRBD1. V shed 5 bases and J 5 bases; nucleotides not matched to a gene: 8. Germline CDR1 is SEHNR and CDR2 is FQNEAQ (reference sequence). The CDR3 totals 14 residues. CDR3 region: CASSTEGGGYGYTF. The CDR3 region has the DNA TGTGCCAGCAGCACCGAAGGGGGCGGTTATGGCTACACCTTC.

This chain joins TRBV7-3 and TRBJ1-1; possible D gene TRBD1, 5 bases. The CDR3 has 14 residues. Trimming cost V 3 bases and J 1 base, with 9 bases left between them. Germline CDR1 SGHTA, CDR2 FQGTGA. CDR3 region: CASSFLGQNTEAFF. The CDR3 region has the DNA TGTGCCAGCAGCTTCCTTGGACAGAACACTGAAGCTTTCTTT.

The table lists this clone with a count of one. The CDR3 DNA reads as TGTGCCAGCAGTTTGTCGGCAGGTCCCTATCAGCCCCAGCATTTT. Translation: CASSLSAGPYQPQHF. The V call is TRBV28, the J call TRBJ1-5, with D hard to call. V lost 3 bases to trimming and J lost 5 bases, with 14 bases between them. The CDR3 runs 15 residues. Germline loops: CDR1 MDHEN, CDR2 SYDVKM.

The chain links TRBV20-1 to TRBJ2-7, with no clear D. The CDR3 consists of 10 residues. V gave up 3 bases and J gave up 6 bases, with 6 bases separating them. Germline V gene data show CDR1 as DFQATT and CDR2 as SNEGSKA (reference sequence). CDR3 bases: TGCAGTGCTAGCCTAAGCGAGCAGTACTTC. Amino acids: CSASLSEQYF.

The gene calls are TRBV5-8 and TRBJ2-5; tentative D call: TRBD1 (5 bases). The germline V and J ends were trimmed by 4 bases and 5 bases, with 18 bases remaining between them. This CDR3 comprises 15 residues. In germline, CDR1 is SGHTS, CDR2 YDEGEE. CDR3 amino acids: CASSRGTVSGETQYF. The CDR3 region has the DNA TGTGCCAGCAGCCGAGGTACAGTCTCAGGGGAGACCCAGTACTTC.

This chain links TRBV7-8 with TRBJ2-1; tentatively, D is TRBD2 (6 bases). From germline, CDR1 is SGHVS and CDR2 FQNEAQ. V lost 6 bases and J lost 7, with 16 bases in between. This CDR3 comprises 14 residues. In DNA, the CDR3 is TGTGCCAGCAGACCAGGGACTTCGGGGAATGAGCAGTTCTTC. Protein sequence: CASRPGTSGNEQFF. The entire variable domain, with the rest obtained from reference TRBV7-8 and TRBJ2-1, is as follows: GAGVSQSPRYKVAKRGQDVALRCDPISGHVSLFWYQQALGQGPEFLTYFQNEAQLDKSGLPSDRFFAERPEGSVSTLKIQRTQQEDSAVYLCASRPGTSGNEQFFGPGTRLTVL.

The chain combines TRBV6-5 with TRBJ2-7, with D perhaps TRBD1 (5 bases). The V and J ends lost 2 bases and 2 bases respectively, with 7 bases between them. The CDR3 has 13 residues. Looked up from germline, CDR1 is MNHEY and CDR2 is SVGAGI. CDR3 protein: CASSYPGTYEQYF. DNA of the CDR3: TGTGCCAGCAGTTACCCAGGGACCTACGAGCAGTACTTC.

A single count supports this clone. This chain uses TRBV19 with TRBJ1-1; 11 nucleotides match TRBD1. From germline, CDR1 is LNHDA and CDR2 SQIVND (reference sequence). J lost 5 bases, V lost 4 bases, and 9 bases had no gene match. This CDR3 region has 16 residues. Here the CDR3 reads CASSNLGTGGRTEAFF. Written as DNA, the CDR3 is TGTGCCAGTAGTAACCTCGGGACAGGGGGAAGGACTGAAGCTTTCTTT.

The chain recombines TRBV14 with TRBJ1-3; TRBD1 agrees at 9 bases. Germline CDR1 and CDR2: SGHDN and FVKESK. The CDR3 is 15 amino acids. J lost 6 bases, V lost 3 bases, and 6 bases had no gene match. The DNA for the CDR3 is TGTGCCAGCAGCCACGCCGGGACAGGGCCAAACACCATATATTTT. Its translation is CASSHAGTGPNTIYF.

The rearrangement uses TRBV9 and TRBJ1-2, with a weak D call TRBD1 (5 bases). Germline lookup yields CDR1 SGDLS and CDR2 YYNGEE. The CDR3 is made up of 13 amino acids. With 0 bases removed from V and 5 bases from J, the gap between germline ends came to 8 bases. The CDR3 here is CASSVGGRYGYTF. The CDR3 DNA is TGTGCCAGCAGCGTAGGGGGACGGTATGGCTACACCTTC.